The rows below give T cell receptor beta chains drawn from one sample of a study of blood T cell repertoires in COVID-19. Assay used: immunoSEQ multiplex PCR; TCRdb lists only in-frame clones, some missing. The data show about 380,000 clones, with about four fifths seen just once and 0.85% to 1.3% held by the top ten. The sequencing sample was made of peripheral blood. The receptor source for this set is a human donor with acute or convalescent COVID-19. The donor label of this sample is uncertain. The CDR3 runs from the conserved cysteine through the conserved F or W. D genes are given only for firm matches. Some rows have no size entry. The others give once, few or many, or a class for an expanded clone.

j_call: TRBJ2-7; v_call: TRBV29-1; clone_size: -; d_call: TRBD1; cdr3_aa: CSVLGTGLYEQYF; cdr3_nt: TGCAGCGTGCTCGGGACAGGGCTCTACGAGCAGTACTTC
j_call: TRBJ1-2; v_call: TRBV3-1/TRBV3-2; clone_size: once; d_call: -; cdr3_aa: CASSLYGAGDYGYTF; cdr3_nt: TGTGCCAGCAGCCTATATGGGGCAGGGGACTATGGCTACACCTTC
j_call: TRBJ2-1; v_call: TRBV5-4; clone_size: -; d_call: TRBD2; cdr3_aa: CASSLVKRGYNEQFF; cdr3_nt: TGTGCCAGCAGCTTGGTAAAGCGGGGCTACAATGAGCAGTTCTTC
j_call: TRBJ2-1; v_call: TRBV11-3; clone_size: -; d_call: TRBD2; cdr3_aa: CASSLGLAGAHEQFF; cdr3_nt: TGTGCCAGCAGCTTGGGACTAGCGGGGGCCCATGAGCAGTTCTTC
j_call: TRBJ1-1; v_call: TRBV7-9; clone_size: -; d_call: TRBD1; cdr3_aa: CASSLTTGGLNTEAFF; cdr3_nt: TGTGCCAGCAGCTTAACTACAGGGGGCCTGAACACTGAAGCTTTCTTT
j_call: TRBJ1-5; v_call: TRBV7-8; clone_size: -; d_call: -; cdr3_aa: CASSHFENQPQHF; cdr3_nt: TGTGCCAGCAGTCATTTCGAGAATCAGCCCCAGCATTTT
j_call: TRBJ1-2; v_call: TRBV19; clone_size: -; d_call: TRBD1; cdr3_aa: CASSSPETGSRWRYTF; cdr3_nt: TGTGCCAGTAGTAGCCCGGAGACAGGGAGCCGCTGGCGCTACACCTTC
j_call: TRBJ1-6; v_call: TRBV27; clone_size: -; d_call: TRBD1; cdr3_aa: CASSPQGARNSPLHF; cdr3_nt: TGTGCCAGCAGTCCGCAGGGGGCGCGAAATTCACCCCTCCACTTT
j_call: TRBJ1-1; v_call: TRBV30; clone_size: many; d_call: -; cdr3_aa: CAWSVSDTEAFF; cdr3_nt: TGTGCCTGGAGTGTCAGTGACACTGAAGCTTTCTTT
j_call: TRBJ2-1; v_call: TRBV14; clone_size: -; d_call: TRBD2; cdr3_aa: CASSHGLSGALYNEQFF; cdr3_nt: TGTGCCAGCAGCCACGGTCTCAGCGGGGCGTTGTACAATGAGCAGTTCTTC
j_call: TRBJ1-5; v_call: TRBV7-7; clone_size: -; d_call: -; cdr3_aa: CASSAFAGQPQHF; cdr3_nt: TGTGCCAGCAGCGCTTTCGCAGGTCAGCCCCAGCATTTT
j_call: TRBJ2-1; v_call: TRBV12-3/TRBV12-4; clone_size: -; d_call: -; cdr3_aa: CASSREIEQFF; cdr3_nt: TGTGCCAGCAGCCGCGAGATTGAGCAGTTCTTC
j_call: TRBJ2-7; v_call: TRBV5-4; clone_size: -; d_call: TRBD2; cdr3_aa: CASSWSGLAGVPYEQYF; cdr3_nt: TGTGCCAGCAGCTGGTCGGGACTAGCGGGAGTCCCTTACGAGCAGTACTTC
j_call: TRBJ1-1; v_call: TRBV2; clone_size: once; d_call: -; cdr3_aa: CATRSGALNFNTEAFF; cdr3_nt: TGTGCCACACGGAGCGGGGCCCTTAACTTTAACACTGAAGCTTTCTTT
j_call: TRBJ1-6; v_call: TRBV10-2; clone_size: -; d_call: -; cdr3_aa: CASSESRGGSPLHF; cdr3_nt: TGCGCCAGCAGTGAGTCCAGAGGGGGTTCACCCCTCCACTTT
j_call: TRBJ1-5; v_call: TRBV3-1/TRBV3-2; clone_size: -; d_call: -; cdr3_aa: CASSQGGVVRNQPQHF; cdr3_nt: TGTGCCAGCAGCCAAGGGGGGGTAGTGCGCAATCAGCCCCAGCATTTT
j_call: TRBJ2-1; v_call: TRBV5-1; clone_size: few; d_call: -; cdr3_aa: CASSLGGSSYNEQFF; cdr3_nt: TGCGCCAGCAGCTTGGGAGGGAGCTCCTACAATGAGCAGTTCTTC
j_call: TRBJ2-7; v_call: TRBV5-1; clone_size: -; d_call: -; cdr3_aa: CASSSGSSPHEQYF; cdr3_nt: TGCGCCAGCAGCTCCGGGAGTTCGCCTCACGAGCAGTACTTC
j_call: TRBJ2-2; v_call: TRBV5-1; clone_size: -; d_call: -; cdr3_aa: CASSLQGRNTGELFF; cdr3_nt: TGCGCCAGCAGCTTGCAGGGTAGGAACACCGGGGAGCTGTTTTTT
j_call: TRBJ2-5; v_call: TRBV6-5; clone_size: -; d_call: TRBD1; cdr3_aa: CASSYSHNRGETQYF; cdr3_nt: TGTGCCAGCAGTTACTCTCACAACAGGGGAGAGACCCAGTACTTC
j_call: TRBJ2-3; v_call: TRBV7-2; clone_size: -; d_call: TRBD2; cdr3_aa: CASSLQAGSTDTQYF; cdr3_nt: TGTGCCAGCAGCTTACAAGCGGGGAGCACAGATACGCAGTATTTT
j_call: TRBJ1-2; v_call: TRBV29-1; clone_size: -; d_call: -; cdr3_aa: CSVEGEYGYTF; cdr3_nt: TGCAGCGTTGAGGGAGAGTATGGCTACACCTTC
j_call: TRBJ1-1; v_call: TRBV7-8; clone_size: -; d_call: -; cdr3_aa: CASSLRILAGGRNTEAFF; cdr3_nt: TGTGCCAGCAGCTTGAGGATTTTGGCGGGCGGACGAAACACTGAAGCTTTCTTT
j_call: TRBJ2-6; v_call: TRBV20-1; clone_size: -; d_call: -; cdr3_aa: CSASLGAGGANVLTF; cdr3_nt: TGCAGTGCTAGTTTGGGAGCGGGTGGGGCCAACGTCCTGACTTTC
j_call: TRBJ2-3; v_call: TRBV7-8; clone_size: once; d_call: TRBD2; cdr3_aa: CASSHSGARDTQYF; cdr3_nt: TGTGCCAGCAGCCATAGCGGGGCTCGAGATACGCAGTATTTT
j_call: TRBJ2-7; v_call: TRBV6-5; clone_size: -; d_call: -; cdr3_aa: CASKHGQLAEQYF; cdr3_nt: TGTGCCAGCAAACATGGACAGCTGGCCGAGCAGTACTTC
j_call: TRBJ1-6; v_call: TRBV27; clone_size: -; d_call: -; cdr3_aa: CASSLEAYYSPLHF; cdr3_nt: TGTGCCAGCAGTTTGGAGGCTTACTATTCACCCCTCCACTTT
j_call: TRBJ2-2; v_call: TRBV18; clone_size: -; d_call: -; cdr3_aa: CASSPVRLEELFF; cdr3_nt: TGTGCCAGCTCACCAGTGAGATTAGAGGAGCTGTTTTTT
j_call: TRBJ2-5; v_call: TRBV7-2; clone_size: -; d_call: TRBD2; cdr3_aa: CASSLGSGRGETQYF; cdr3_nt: TGTGCCAGCAGCTTAGGGAGCGGGAGGGGAGAGACCCAGTACTTC
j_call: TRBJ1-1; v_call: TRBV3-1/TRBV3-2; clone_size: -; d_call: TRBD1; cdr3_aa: CASSQLTGGTEAFF; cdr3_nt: TGTGCCAGCAGTCAGTTAACAGGGGGAACTGAAGCTTTCTTT
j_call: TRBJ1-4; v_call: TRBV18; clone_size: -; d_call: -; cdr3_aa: CASSFVEDEKLFF; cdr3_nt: TGTGCCAGCTCATTTGTCGAGGATGAAAAACTGTTTTTT
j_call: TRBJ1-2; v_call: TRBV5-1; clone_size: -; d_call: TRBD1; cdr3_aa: CASSSSTGDKGIYGYTF; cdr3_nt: TGCGCCAGCAGCTCATCGACAGGGGATAAAGGGATCTATGGCTACACCTTC
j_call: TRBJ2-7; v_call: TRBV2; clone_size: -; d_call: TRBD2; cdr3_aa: CATSGLKGAEQYF; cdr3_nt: TGTGCCACCTCGGGACTAAAGGGCGCCGAGCAGTACTTC
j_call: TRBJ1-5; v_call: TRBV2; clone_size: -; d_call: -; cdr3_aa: CASSEVYRARQPQHF; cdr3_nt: TGTGCCAGCAGTGAAGTTTACAGGGCGCGACAGCCCCAGCATTTT
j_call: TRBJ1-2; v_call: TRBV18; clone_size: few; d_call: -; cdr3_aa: CASSPQAYGYTF; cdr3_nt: TGTGCCAGCTCACCCCAAGCCTATGGCTACACCTTC
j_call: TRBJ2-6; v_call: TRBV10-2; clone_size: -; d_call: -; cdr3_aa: CASSDSRSSSGANVLTF; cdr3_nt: TGCGCCAGCAGTGATAGTAGAAGCTCTTCTGGGGCCAACGTCCTGACTTTC
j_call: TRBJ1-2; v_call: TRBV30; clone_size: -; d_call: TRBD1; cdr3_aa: CAWSRDRPYGYTF; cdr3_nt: TGTGCCTGGAGCCGGGACAGGCCCTATGGCTACACCTTC
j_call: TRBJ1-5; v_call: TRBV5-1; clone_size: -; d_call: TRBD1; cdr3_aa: CASSPGDSSNQPQHF; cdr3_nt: TGCGCCAGCAGCCCTGGGGACAGTAGCAATCAGCCCCAGCATTTT
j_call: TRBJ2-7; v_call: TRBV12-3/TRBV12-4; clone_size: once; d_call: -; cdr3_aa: CASSQRYEQYF; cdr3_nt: TGTGCCAGCAGCCAGCGTTACGAGCAGTACTTC
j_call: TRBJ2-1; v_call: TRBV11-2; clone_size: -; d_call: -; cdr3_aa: CASSLSPSTVYNEQFF; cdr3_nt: TGTGCCAGCAGCTTAAGCCCCTCGACAGTCTACAATGAGCAGTTCTTC
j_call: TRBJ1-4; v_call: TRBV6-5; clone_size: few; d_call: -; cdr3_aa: CASTKIGAGKEKLFF; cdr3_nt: TGTGCCAGCACCAAAATAGGGGCAGGGAAAGAAAAACTGTTTTTT
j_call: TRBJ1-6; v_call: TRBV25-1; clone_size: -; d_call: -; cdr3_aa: CASSQDTYNSPLHF; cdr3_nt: TGTGCCAGCAGTCAGGACACATATAATTCACCCCTCCACTTT
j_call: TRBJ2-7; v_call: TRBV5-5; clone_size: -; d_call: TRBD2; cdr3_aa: CASSLGGGLSYEQYF; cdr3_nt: TGTGCCAGCAGCTTGGGCGGGGGGCTCTCCTACGAGCAGTACTTC
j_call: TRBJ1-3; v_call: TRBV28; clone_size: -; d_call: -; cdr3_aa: CASSFEISGNTIYF; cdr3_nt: TGTGCCAGCAGTTTTGAGATCTCTGGAAACACCATATATTTT
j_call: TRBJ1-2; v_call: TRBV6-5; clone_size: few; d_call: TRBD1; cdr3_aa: CASSRFQGVRGYTF; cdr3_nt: TGTGCCAGCAGTCGGTTCCAGGGGGTTCGTGGCTACACCTTC
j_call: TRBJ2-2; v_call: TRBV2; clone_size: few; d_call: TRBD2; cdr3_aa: CASTAGTTNTGELFF; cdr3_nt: TGTGCCAGTACTGCCGGGACTACGAACACCGGGGAGCTGTTTTTT
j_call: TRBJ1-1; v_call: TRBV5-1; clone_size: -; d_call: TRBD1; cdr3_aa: CASSADRGINTEAFF; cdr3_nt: TGCGCCAGCAGCGCGGACAGGGGGATTAACACTGAAGCTTTCTTT
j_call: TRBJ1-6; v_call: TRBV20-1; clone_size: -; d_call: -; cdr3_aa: CSASSFYNSPLHF; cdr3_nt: TGCAGTGCTAGTTCCTTCTATAATTCACCCCTCCACTTT